The TCR beta chain under discussion was sequenced for a study of blood T cell repertoires in COVID-19. The length of the CDR3 is 14 residues. The V and J ends lost 2 bases and 1 base respectively, with 8 bases between them. Germline V gene data show CDR1 as KGHSH and CDR2 as LQKENI. Sequencing used immunoSEQ multiplex PCR; TCRdb keeps in-frame clones, though not all of them. This table holds 260,000 or so clones, roughly four fifths found once. This chain links TRBV18 with TRBJ1-2; no reliable D call. The sample was peripheral blood. The receptor comes from a woman in her 70s with acute or convalescent COVID-19. The CDR3 DNA follows: TGTGCCAGCTCACCAACCCCCTATAACTATGGCTACACCTTC. Translation gives CASSPTPYNYGYTF.